One TCR beta chain is described in this entry. The antigen this receptor binds is unknown. No base quality information exists; no much larger clone differs at one position. These data belong to a study of beta chain features in type 1 diabetes listed by TCRdb under 2018. Regarding the study in general: Patients and healthy donors did not differ in mean age, gender distribution, total cell number or subset yield. A total of 107,917,701 sorted cells were examined across all samples, and the number of cells per subset was strongly correlated with RNA yield. In the study, TCRB repertoires of sorted circulating CD4+ T cell subsets from recently diagnosed type 1 diabetes patients were compared with those of matched healthy donors. Regulatory and stem cell-like memory subsets were isolated from only 8 patients and roughly 8 healthy donors, whereas naive and central memory subsets came from all 30 or so donors.

Each donor gave one peripheral blood draw, averaging approximately 120 mL, which was collected into heparinised tubes. Naive, central memory, regulatory and stem cell-like memory CD4+ T cells were sorted on a BD FACSAria II using a panel including CD45RO, CCR7, CD25, CD127, CD95 and CD27. Every sorted population had a purity above 95%. Right away, PBMCs were isolated by Lymphoprep density gradient centrifugation and were stained directly, with no culture step. So that batch effects would be minimized, each experiment stained and sorted samples in pairs, pairing one healthy donor with one patient. V is clipped by 3 bases and J by 5 bases, and the sequence between their germline boundaries is 14 bases long. For CDR1 and CDR2, the germline V gene (reference sequence) lists GTSNPN and SVGIG. The CDR3 starts with the cysteine, ends with the phenylalanine, and has 14 residues. CDR3 DNA is the only sequence kept; it has 42 bases, read in frame from the first base.

General conclusions and limits of the study: The naive, central memory and regulatory TCRB repertoires appeared to resemble one another more closely among patients than among healthy donors. Shorter templates might be favored by PCR, yet because patient and control samples were amplified and corrected together, any such skew would affect both groups equally. Fewer insertions and more nucleotide deletions at VDJ recombination sites were observed in patients with type 1 diabetes, implying thymic rearrangement abnormalities. Because small numbers of individuals were included in the HLA sub-analyses, any influence of HLA type on TCRB rearrangement was left unresolved. Type 1 diabetes patients showed a moderate but significant shortening of TCRB CDR3 length in all four CD4+ subsets. Because cDNA rather than genomic DNA was sequenced, highly expressing activated cells could have been over-represented, although no difference in activation and CD3 levels was found between groups.

The entire amount of isolated RNA was reverse transcribed using the High Capacity cDNA Reverse Transcription Kit, so the sequenced TCRB transcripts were expressed ones. Deep immunoSEQ sequencing was performed on naive, central memory and regulatory T cell samples, with an average of around 3.4 million total reads per sample. After sorted cells were lysed in RLT buffer, RNA was extracted with DNase-treated RNeasy Micro or Mini kits, with the choice depending on cell number. Each cell subset was processed separately to prevent cross-contamination, with patient and healthy donor samples processed together. The immunoSEQ multiplex PCR was used to amplify TCRB sequences from cDNA, generating 87-bp fragments that spanned the CDR3 region. Amplicons were sequenced on the Illumina HiSeq platform. Per the original workflow: Synthetic template baselines were used to correct PCR bias computationally, reads within Hamming distance 2 were collapsed together, and singletons that could not be merged were discarded. Reads were aligned against IMGT to assign V, D and J genes, CDR3 length and insertions or deletions at six rearrangement sites. Within each subset, clonotype counts were normalized to sorted cell number, after which true diversity and Gini coefficients were computed with the tcR R package. The overlap coefficient, calculated on TCRB nucleotide sequences, was used to quantify repertoire sharing. Out-of-frame TCRB sequences from naive cells were analyzed as a proxy for the pre-selection repertoire. What TCRdb holds here is the immuneACCESS table cut down to in-frame rearrangements. Part of the clones is not present; checked against another copy, under half of the missing clones reflect an unresolved V gene, and the others are unexplained. That table supplies the V and J calls and clone size; D and trimming were determined from the DNA. The sample has about 300,000 clones on record, roughly 13% of them singletons. The biggest ten clones account for 0.015% of the sample.

Rearrangement joined TRBV30 to TRBJ1-5; TRBD1 is a possible D gene, resting on 5 matching bases. The sequence came from a woman aged 18-29 years with type 1 diabetes. Sample: naive CD4+ T cells from blood. This sample's cell subset or site label indicates: true naive CD4+ T cells. Read as DNA, the sequence is TGTGCCTGGAGGGCGGGGGGTTGGGATCAGCCCCAGCATTTT. Translated, this is CAWRAGGWDQPQHF.